These 30 T cell receptor beta chains were all obtained from the same sample, sequenced in a study of cytomegalovirus exposure and HLA in healthy donors. The study ran its PCR with 60 Vbeta and 13 Jbeta primers. Profiled with immunoSEQ multiplex PCR; TCRdb holds only in-frame clones, not every one. In the table there are roughly 170,000 clones, over 60% of which are singletons. The sample taken for sequencing was PBMCs. All receptors derive from a female donor in good health and CMV-seronegative.

This clone was found once. This CDR3 is CATQGQGYSNQPQHF. The CDR3 DNA reads TGTGCCACCCAGGGACAGGGTTATAGCAATCAGCCCCAGCATTTT. The V and J genes are TRBV2 and TRBJ1-5; 9 bases match TRBD1. CDR1 SNHLY and CDR2 FYNNEI come from the germline V gene. This CDR3 spans 15 amino acids. V lost 10 bases, J lost 0 bases, and 7 bases stayed unmatched.

The chain combines TRBV9 with TRBJ2-5; perhaps TRBD2 as D (7 bases). The CDR3 totals 17 residues. The V gene lost 1 base and the J gene lost 5 bases, with 21 bases spanning the gap. From germline, CDR1 is SGDLS and CDR2 YYNGEE. The CDR3 DNA is TGTGCCAGCAGCGTACGAGAAGGGGGGGGCAGGAAGGAGACCCAGTACTTC. As protein: CASSVREGGGRKETQYF.

CDR3 nucleotide sequence: TGTGCCAGCATGAGGGAGGTTGGCTACACCTTC. Its translation: CASMREVGYTF. This chain uses TRBV28 with TRBJ1-2, with D hard to call. V lost 7 bases to trimming and J lost 7 bases, with 10 bases between them. The CDR3 runs 11 residues. Germline V gives CDR1 MDHEN, CDR2 SYDVKM.

The chain links TRBV28 to TRBJ2-5, with 8 bases aligning to TRBD1. The CDR3 runs to 14 residues. CDR1 is MDHEN and CDR2 is SYDVKM in the germline V gene. V gave up 8 bases and J gave up 2 bases; unmatched junction bases: 7. The CDR3 bases are TGTGCCAGCGCAGCAGGGGGCTTTCAAGAGACCCAGTACTTC. Protein product: CASAAGGFQETQYF.

This rearrangement joins TRBV5-1 to TRBJ2-5, with TRBD1 matching 9 bases. The better agreement between TRBJ2-7 and the DNA end casts doubt on the J call. Germline V lookup: CDR1 SGHRS, CDR2 YFSETQ. This CDR3 contains 15 residues. Here the CDR3 reads CASSLPQGAINEQYF. The DNA for the CDR3 is TGCGCCAGCAGCTTGCCACAGGGGGCTATCAACGAGCAGTACTTC.

V gene TRBV6-5 combines with J gene TRBJ1-1; no clear D gene. Germline V gives CDR1 MNHEY, CDR2 SVGAGI. The length of the CDR3 is 15 residues. V gave up 2 bases and J gave up 0 bases, with 10 bases separating them. The CDR3: CASSYDARMNTEAFF. The CDR3 DNA reads as TGTGCCAGCAGTTACGATGCGAGAATGAACACTGAAGCTTTCTTT.

This chain uses TRBV18 with TRBJ1-1; 7 nucleotides agree with TRBD1. Trimming removed 6 bases from V and 4 bases from J; junction bases left unmatched: 11. Per the germline V gene, CDR1 is KGHSH and CDR2 is LQKENI. There are 15 residues in the CDR3. The CDR3 DNA follows: TGTGCCAGCTCTTTCATGGGGGACAGAGGCACTGAAGCTTTCTTT. This sequence encodes CASSFMGDRGTEAFF.

The V gene is TRBV4-2, the J gene TRBJ2-3; TRBD2 aligns across 9 bases. Germline CDR1 is LGHNA and CDR2 is YNFKEQ. V lost 3 bases and J lost 1; bases outside the gene matches: 5. This CDR3 is built from 16 residues. CDR3 sequence reads: CASSQAGGPRTDTQYF. The CDR3 region has the DNA TGTGCCAGCAGCCAGGCGGGGGGGCCCCGCACAGATACGCAGTATTTT.

This chain joins TRBV7-6 and TRBJ2-3; the D is unclear. V was trimmed by 2 bases and J by 0 bases, leaving 18 bases between them. Germline CDR1 SGHVS, CDR2 FNYEAQ. The CDR3 has 18 residues. The CDR3 region is CASSLLVLSPPSTDTQYF. The DNA of the CDR3 is TGTGCCAGCAGCTTATTGGTTTTGAGCCCCCCTAGCACAGATACGCAGTATTTT.

The genes are TRBV5-1 and TRBJ2-5; TRBD1 matches 7 bases. J lost 5 bases, V lost 4 bases, and 5 bases had no gene match. The CDR3 has 13 residues. Germline V gives CDR1 SGHRS, CDR2 YFSETQ. CDR3 DNA sequence: TGCGCCAGCAGCCTACAGGGGCCGGAGACCCAGTACTTC. Translation gives CASSLQGPETQYF.

V usage is TRBV28 and J usage is TRBJ1-5; possibly TRBD1 for D (6 bases). The CDR3 sequence is 15 residues long. CDR1 is MDHEN and CDR2 is SYDVKM in the germline V gene. V was clipped by 6 bases and J by 0 bases, with 12 bases between them. The CDR3, as DNA: TGTGCCAGCAGCCGAGGGGGTACTAGCAATCAGCCCCAGCATTTT. This sequence encodes CASSRGGTSNQPQHF. Filled out from reference TRBV28 and TRBJ1-5, the complete variable domain reads DVKVTQSSRYLVKRTGEKVFLECVQDMDHENMFWYRQDPGLGLRLIYFSYDVKMKEKGDIPEGYSVSREKKERFSLILESASTNQTSMYLCASSRGGTSNQPQHFGDGTRLSIL.

The genes are TRBV27 and TRBJ2-7, with 9 bases aligning to TRBD2. Germline V CDR1 and CDR2: MNHEY, SMNVEV (reference sequence). This CDR3 spans 13 amino acids. Trimming at V came to 2 bases and at J to 7 bases, leaving 3 bases not matched to a gene. CDR3 sequence reads: CASSLGGLAEQYF. Here the CDR3 DNA reads TGTGCCAGCAGTTTAGGGGGACTAGCTGAGCAGTACTTC.

This chain joins TRBV5-1 and TRBJ2-2; D is undetermined. Between the trimmed V and J ends, which lost 4 bases and 6 bases, there was a span of 4 bases. Germline V lookup: CDR1 SGHRS, CDR2 YFSETQ. The CDR3 has 11 amino acids. The CDR3 protein is CASSLPGELFF. CDR3 nucleotides: TGCGCCAGCAGCCTCCCCGGGGAGCTGTTTTTT.

The chain joins TRBV6-1 to TRBJ2-7; 9 bases align to TRBD2. Trimming removed 2 bases from V and 2 bases from J; junction bases left unmatched: 7. The CDR3 spans 16 residues. Germline CDR1 is MNHNS and CDR2 is SASEGT. CDR3 DNA sequence: TGTGCCAGCAGTGAAATTGCGGGGGGGCATCCCTACGAGCAGTACTTC. Residues: CASSEIAGGHPYEQYF.

This clone was detected only a few times. The rearrangement uses TRBV9 and TRBJ1-4, with a weak D call TRBD1 (6 bases). Looked up from germline, CDR1 is SGDLS and CDR2 is YYNGEE. The V and J ends lost 4 bases and 0 bases respectively, with 10 bases between them. The CDR3 runs 15 residues. The CDR3 is CASSLNRATNEKLFF. CDR3 coding DNA: TGTGCCAGCAGCCTAAACAGGGCAACTAATGAAAAACTGTTTTTT.

The chain uses TRBV9 and TRBJ1-6; 12 bases agree with TRBD1. V trimming: 3 bases; J trimming: 7 bases; junction bases outside the gene matches: 11. CDR1 and CDR2 from the germline V gene are SGDLS and YYNGEE. The CDR3 contains 18 residues. In DNA form, the CDR3 reads TGTGCCAGCAGCGCGAGGGTGGGACAGGGGGCGACCAATTCACCCCTCCACTTT. This sequence encodes CASSARVGQGATNSPLHF. Using reference TRBV9 and TRBJ1-6 for the parts outside the CDR3, the full variable domain is DSGVTQTPKHLITATGQRVTLRCSPRSGDLSVYWYQQSLDQGLQFLIQYYNGEERAKGNILERFSAQQFPDLHSELNLSSLELGDSALYFCASSARVGQGATNSPLHFGNGTRLTVT.

The genes are TRBV9 and TRBJ1-6, with D maybe TRBD1 (5 bases). V lost 0 bases and J 6 bases, leaving 7 bases between the germline ends. The CDR3 covers 14 residues. Germline V CDR1 and CDR2: SGDLS, YYNGEE. CDR3 in DNA: TGTGCCAGCAGCGTAGTCGGGGGTAATTCACCCCTCCACTTT. Amino acids: CASSVVGGNSPLHF.

V is TRBV5-4 and J is TRBJ2-2; possible D gene TRBD2, 6 bases. Germline V gene lookup returns CDR1 SGHNT and CDR2 YYREEE (reference sequence). The CDR3 covers 18 residues. V was clipped by 1 base and J by 6 bases, with 22 bases between them. CDR3 residues: CASSLMGGEWTGPGELFF. The CDR3 DNA is TGTGCCAGCAGCTTGATGGGGGGAGAGTGGACGGGACCCGGGGAGCTGTTTTTT.

This chain connects TRBV10-3 to TRBJ2-1; possibly TRBD1 for D (6 bases). Trimming took 4 bases from V and 8 from J, leaving 21 bases between them. Germline loops: CDR1 ENHRY, CDR2 SYGVKD. The CDR3 is 16 amino acids. The DNA for the CDR3 is TGTGCCATCAGTGGGGGGCAGAACCAATTAAGTTATGAGCAGTTCTTC. Translating it yields CAISGGQNQLSYEQFF.

This clone was recorded only once. The V gene is TRBV7-2, the J gene TRBJ1-6; 9 bases are a match to TRBD1. The CDR3 has 15 amino acids. Germline CDR1 reads SGHTA; CDR2 reads FQGNSA. Losses at the gene ends were 5 bases for V and 12 bases for J; bases not matched to a gene: 11. The CDR3: CASSETGTGRQPLHF. For the CDR3, the DNA is TGTGCCAGCAGCGAAACCGGGACAGGGCGGCAACCCCTCCACTTT.

V gene TRBV19 combines with J gene TRBJ2-4; maybe TRBD1 (7 bases). From germline, CDR1 is LNHDA and CDR2 SQIVND (reference sequence). This CDR3 is 18 amino acids long. V lost 4 bases, J lost 0 bases, and 19 bases lay in between. The CDR3 DNA sequence: TGTGCCAGTAGTAATCCCAGGGGGGCTCAAATAGCCAAAAACATTCAGTACTTC. This gives the protein CASSNPRGAQIAKNIQYF.

This clone has only one observation. The chain carries TRBV6-5 and TRBJ2-5, with a tentative D call TRBD2 (6 bases). The ends were cut back, 0 bases at V and 2 bases at J, with 10 bases in the middle. The CDR3 covers 15 residues. Germline V gene sequence: CDR1 MNHEY, CDR2 SVGAGI. The CDR3, as DNA: TGTGCCAGCAGTTACTCGGGGGGAAGGCAAGAGACCCAGTACTTC. This codes for CASSYSGGRQETQYF.

The chain employs TRBV28 and TRBJ2-5; tentative D call: TRBD2 (5 bases). Germline V lookup: CDR1 MDHEN, CDR2 SYDVKM. Trimming stripped 1 base from V and 5 bases from J, with 11 bases between. CDR3 length: 14 amino acids. The CDR3: CASSLLALRETQYF. The CDR3 bases are TGTGCCAGCAGTTTATTAGCGCTCAGGGAGACCCAGTACTTC.

This chain connects TRBV9 to TRBJ2-2; 10 bases match TRBD2. V shed 0 bases and J 6 bases; nucleotides not matched to a gene: 5. The CDR3 covers 16 residues. CDR1 SGDLS and CDR2 YYNGEE come from the germline V gene. CDR3 coding DNA: TGTGCCAGCAGCGTAGTTTCCAGCGGGGGGGCCGGGGAGCTGTTTTTT. Residues: CASSVVSSGGAGELFF.

The chain links TRBV5-5 to TRBJ1-1, with 7 nucleotides matching TRBD1. Germline trimming cut 2 bases from V and 4 bases from J; bases unmatched to any gene: 8. The germline V gene has CDR1 SGHKS and CDR2 YYEKEE (reference sequence). This CDR3 comprises 15 residues. The chain's CDR3 is CASSFERGRGTEAFF. The CDR3 DNA reads TGTGCCAGCAGCTTTGAAAGGGGGCGCGGCACTGAAGCTTTCTTT.

This clone is labeled as medium-sized. The chain recombines TRBV12-1 with TRBJ2-7; the table's TRBD1 call for D was not verified on the DNA. TRBV12-1 is listed as a pseudogene. The CDR3 is 15 amino acids. CDR3 amino acids: CASSFYCQGIYEQYF. CDR3 DNA sequence: TGTGCCAGCAGCTTTTACTGTCAGGGGATCTACGAGCAGTACTTC.

The V gene is TRBV7-8, the J gene TRBJ2-3; 7 bases fit TRBD2. V gave up 1 base and J gave up 1 base; unmatched junction bases: 8. The germline V gene has CDR1 SGHVS and CDR2 FQNEAQ. The CDR3 contains 17 residues. CDR3: CASSLGRGGARTDTQYF. The CDR3 DNA sequence: TGTGCCAGCAGCTTAGGACGGGGAGGGGCCCGCACAGATACGCAGTATTTT. Supplemented by reference TRBV7-8 and TRBJ2-3, the full variable domain reads GAGVSQSPRYKVAKRGQDVALRCDPISGHVSLFWYQQALGQGPEFLTYFQNEAQLDKSGLPSDRFFAERPEGSVSTLKIQRTQQEDSAVYLCASSLGRGGARTDTQYFGPGTRLTVL.

V and J are TRBV21-1 and TRBJ1-1. TRBV21-1 corresponds to a pseudogene. The CDR3 has 17 residues. CDR3 protein: CASSKGRRVIRGTEAFF. The CDR3, as DNA: TGTGCCAGCAGCAAAGGGAGAAGGGTAATCCGGGGCACTGAAGCTTTCTTT.

The chain recombines TRBV11-2 with TRBJ2-7; TRBD1 matches 7 bases. The CDR3 has 14 residues. V shed 3 bases, J shed 5 bases, and the junction held 7 bases outside the gene matches. Germline V lookup: CDR1 SGHAT, CDR2 FQNNGV. The CDR3 sequence: CASSFQDRNHEQYF. The CDR3 DNA reads as TGTGCCAGCAGCTTTCAGGACAGGAACCACGAGCAGTACTTC. The whole variable domain, remainder taken from reference TRBV11-2 and TRBJ2-7, is EAGVAQSPRYKIIEKRQSVAFWCNPISGHATLYWYQQILGQGPKLLIQFQNNGVVDDSQLPKDRFSAERLKGVDSTLKIQPAKLEDSAVYLCASSFQDRNHEQYFGPGTRLTVT.

V and J are TRBV9 and TRBJ2-5, with 8 bases identical to TRBD1. V was clipped by 4 bases and J by 11 bases; unmatched bases: 13. The CDR3 length is 14 residues. Germline CDR1 SGDLS, CDR2 YYNGEE. DNA of the CDR3: TGTGCCAGCAGCCCTCGGACAGGGCTGGGGGAGCAGTACTTC. Protein: CASSPRTGLGEQYF.